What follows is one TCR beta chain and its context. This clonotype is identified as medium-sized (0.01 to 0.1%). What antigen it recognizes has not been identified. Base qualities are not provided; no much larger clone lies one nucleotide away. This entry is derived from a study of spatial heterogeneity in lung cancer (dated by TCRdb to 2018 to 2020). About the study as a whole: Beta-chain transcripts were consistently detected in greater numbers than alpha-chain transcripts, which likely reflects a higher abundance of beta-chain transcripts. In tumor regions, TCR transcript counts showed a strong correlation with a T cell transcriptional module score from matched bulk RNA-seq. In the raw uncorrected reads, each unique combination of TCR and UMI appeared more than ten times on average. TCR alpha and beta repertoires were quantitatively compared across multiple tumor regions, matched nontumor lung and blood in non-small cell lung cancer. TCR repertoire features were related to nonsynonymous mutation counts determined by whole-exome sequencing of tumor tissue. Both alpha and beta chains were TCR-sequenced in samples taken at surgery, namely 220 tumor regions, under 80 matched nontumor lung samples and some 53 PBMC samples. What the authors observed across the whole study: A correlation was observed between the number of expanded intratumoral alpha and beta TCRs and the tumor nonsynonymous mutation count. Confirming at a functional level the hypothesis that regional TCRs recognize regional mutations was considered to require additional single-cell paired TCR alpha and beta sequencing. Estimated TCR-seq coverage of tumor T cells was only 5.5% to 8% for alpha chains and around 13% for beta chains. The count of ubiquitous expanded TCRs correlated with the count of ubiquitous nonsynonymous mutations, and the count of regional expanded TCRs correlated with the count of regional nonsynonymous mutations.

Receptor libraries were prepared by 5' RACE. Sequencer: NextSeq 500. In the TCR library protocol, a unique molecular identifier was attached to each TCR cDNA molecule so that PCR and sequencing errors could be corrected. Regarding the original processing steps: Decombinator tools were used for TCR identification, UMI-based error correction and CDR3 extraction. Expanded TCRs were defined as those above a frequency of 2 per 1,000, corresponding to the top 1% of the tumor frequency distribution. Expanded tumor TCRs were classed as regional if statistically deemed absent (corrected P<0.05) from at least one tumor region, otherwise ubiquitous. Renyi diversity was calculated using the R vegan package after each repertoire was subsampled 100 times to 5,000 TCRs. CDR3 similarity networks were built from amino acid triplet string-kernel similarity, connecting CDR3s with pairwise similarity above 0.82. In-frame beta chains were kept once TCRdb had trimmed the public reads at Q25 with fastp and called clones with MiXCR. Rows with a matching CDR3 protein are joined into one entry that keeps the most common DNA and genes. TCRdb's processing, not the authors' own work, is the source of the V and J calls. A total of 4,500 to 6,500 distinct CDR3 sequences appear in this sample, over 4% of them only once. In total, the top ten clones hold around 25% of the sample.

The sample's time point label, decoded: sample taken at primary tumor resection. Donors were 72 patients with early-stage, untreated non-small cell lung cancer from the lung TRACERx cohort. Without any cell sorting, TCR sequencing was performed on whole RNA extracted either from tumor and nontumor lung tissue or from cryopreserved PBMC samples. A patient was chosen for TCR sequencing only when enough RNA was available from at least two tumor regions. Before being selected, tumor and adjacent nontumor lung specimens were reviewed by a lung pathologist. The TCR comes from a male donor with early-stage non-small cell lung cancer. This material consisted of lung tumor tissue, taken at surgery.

The DNA reads as follows: TGTGCCAGCAGCTGGACGAGGACCACTGAAGCTTTCTTT. It codes for CASSWTRTTEAFF. The chain couples TRBV11-3 to TRBJ1-1, with the D segment identity uncertain. Based on the germline V gene, the CDR1 and CDR2 sequences are SGHNT and YENEEA. There are 13 amino acids in the CDR3, from cysteine to phenylalanine inclusive. Only the CDR3 region is kept as DNA, spanning 39 bases read in frame from base 1. V loses 4 bases, J loses 4 bases, and the germline ends lie 10 bases apart. With all but the CDR3 taken from the reference TRBV11-3 and TRBJ1-1 genes, the full variable domain is: EAGVVQSPRYKIIEKKQPVAFWCNPISGHNTLYWYLQNLGQGPELLIRYENEEAVDDSQLPKDRFSAERLKGVDSTLKIQPAELGDSAVYLCASSWTRTTEAFFGQGTRLTVV.